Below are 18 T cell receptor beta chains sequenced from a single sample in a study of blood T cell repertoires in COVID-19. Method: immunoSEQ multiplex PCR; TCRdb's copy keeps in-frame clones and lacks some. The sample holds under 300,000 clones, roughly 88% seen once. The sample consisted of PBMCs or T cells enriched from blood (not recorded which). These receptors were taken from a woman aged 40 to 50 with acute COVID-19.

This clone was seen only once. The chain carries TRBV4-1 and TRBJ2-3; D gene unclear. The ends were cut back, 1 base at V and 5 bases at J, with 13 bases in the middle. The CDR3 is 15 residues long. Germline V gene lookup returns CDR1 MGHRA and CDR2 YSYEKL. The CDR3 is CASSQGLNPGDTQYF. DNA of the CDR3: TGCGCCAGCAGCCAAGGACTCAACCCTGGAGATACGCAGTATTTT.

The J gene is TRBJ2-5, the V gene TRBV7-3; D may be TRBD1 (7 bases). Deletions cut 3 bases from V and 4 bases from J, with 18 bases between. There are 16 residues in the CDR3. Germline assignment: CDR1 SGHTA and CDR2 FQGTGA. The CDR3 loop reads CASSFGSRGSLETQYF. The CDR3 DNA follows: TGTGCCAGCAGCTTCGGGAGCAGGGGGTCGCTAGAGACCCAGTACTTC. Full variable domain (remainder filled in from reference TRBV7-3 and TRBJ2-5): GAGVSQTPSNKVTEKGKYVELRCDPISGHTALYWYRQSLGQGPEFLIYFQGTGAADDSGLPNDRFFAVRPEGSVSTLKIQRTERGDSAVYLCASSFGSRGSLETQYFGPGTRLLVL.

This CDR3 reads CARSRQVSSYNEQFF. For the CDR3, the DNA is TGTGCCAGAAGCCGACAGGTAAGCTCCTACAATGAGCAGTTCTTC. The J gene is TRBJ2-1, the V gene TRBV5-3; the D gene is possibly TRBD1 (6 bases). TRBV5-3 belongs to the ORF category, with a function that is uncertain. The CDR3 length is 15 residues. V lost 4 bases and J 0 bases, leaving 11 bases between the germline ends.

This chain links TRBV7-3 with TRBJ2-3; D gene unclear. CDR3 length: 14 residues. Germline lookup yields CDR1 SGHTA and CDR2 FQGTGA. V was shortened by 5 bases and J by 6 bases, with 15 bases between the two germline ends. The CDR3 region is CASSPRSVLDTQYF. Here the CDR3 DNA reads TGTGCCAGCAGCCCCCGGTCGGTGCTGGATACGCAGTATTTT.

In DNA, the CDR3 is TGCGCCAGCAGCCAATCGGGACTCCCTGAGGGGAATGAGCAGTTCTTC. This encodes CASSQSGLPEGNEQFF. V gene TRBV4-1 combines with J gene TRBJ2-1; a possible D gene is TRBD2 (6 bases). The CDR3 is made up of 16 amino acids. Germline V CDR1 and CDR2: MGHRA, YSYEKL. V was clipped by 2 bases and J by 7 bases, with 18 bases between them.

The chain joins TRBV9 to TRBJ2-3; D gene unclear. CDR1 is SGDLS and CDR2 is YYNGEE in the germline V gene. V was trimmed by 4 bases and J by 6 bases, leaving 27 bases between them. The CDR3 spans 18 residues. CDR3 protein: CASSSPPAPQVNPDTQYF. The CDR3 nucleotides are TGTGCCAGCAGCTCCCCGCCGGCCCCCCAGGTTAACCCGGATACGCAGTATTTT.

CDR3 sequence reads: CASSRQGINEKLFF. The CDR3 nucleotides are TGCGCCAGCAGTCGGCAGGGAATTAATGAAAAACTGTTTTTT. V is TRBV5-1 and J is TRBJ1-4, with D possibly matching TRBD1 (5 bases). Trimming shortened V by 5 bases and J by 4 bases, and 12 bases separated the two germline ends. Germline-derived CDR1 and CDR2 are SGHRS and YFSETQ. This CDR3 region has 14 residues.

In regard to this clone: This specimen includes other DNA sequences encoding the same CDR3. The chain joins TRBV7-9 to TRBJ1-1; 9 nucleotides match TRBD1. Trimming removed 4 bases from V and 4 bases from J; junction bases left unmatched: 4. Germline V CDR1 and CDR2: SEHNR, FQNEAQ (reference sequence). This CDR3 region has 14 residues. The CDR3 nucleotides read TGTGCCAGCAGCTCGACAGGGGGTCTCACTGAAGCTTTCTTT. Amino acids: CASSSTGGLTEAFF.

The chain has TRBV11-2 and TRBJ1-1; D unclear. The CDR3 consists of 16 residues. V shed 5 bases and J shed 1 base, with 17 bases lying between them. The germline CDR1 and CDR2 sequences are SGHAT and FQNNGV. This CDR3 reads CASSNSPRSGNTEAFF. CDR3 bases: TGTGCCAGCAGCAACTCGCCTAGATCTGGGAACACTGAAGCTTTCTTT.

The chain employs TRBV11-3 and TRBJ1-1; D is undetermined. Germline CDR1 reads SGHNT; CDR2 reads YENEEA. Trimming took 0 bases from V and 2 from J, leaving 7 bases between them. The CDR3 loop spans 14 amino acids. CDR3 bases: TGTGCCAGCAGCTTAGATGGCAAAAACACTGAAGCTTTCTTT. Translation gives CASSLDGKNTEAFF.

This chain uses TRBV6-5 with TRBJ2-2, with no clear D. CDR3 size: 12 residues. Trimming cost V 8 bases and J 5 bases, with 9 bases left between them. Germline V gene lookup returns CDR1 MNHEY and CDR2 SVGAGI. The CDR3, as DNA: TGTGCCAGCTTTTCGAGTACCGGGGAGCTGTTTTTT. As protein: CASFSSTGELFF.

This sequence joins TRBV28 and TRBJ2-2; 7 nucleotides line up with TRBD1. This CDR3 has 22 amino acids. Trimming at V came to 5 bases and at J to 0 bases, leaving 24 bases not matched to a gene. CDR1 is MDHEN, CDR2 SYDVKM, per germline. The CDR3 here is CASSLSSGTRTGRWANTGELFF. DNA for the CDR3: TGTGCCAGCAGTCTCTCCAGTGGAACCCGGACAGGTCGATGGGCGAACACCGGGGAGCTGTTTTTT. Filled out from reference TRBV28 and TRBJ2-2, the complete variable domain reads DVKVTQSSRYLVKRTGEKVFLECVQDMDHENMFWYRQDPGLGLRLIYFSYDVKMKEKGDIPEGYSVSREKKERFSLILESASTNQTSMYLCASSLSSGTRTGRWANTGELFFGEGSRLTVL.

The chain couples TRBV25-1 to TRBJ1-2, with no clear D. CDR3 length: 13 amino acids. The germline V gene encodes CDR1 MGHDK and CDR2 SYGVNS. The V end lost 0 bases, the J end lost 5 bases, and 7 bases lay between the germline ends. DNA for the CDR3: TGTGCCAGCAGTGAATACGGGGATTATGGCTACACCTTC. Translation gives CASSEYGDYGYTF.

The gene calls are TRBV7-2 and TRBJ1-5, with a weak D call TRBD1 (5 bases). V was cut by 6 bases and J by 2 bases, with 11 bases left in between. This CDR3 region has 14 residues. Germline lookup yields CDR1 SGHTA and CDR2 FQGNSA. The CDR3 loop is CASSQGNGNQPQHF. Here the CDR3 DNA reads TGTGCCAGCAGTCAGGGAAATGGCAATCAGCCCCAGCATTTT.

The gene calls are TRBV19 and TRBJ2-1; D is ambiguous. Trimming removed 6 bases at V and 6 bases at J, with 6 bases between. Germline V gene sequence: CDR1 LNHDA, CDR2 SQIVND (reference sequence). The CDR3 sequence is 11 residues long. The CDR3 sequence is CASSAFNEQFF. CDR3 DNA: TGTGCCAGTAGCGCGTTCAATGAGCAGTTCTTC.

The CDR3 DNA sequence: TGTGCCAGCAGTTTATTGGGGCGAGGCTACACCTTC. Protein sequence: CASSLLGRGYTF. The chain is built from TRBV28 and TRBJ1-2, with D perhaps TRBD1 (5 bases). Per the germline V gene, CDR1 is MDHEN and CDR2 is SYDVKM. This CDR3 has 12 amino acids. Trimming took off 1 base at V and 8 bases at J, with 8 bases between the two ends.

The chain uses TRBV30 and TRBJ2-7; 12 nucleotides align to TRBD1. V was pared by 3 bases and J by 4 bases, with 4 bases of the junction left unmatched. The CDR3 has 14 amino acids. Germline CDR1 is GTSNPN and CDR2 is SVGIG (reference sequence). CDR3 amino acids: CAWRKGQGAYEQYF. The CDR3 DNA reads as TGTGCCTGGAGAAAGGGACAGGGGGCTTACGAGCAGTACTTC. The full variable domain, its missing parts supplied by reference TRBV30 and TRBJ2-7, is SQTIHQWPATLVQPVGSPLSLECTVEGTSNPNLYWYRQAAGRGLQLLFYSVGIGQISSEVPQNLSASRPQDRQFILSSKKLLLSDSGFYLCAWRKGQGAYEQYFGPGTRLTVT.

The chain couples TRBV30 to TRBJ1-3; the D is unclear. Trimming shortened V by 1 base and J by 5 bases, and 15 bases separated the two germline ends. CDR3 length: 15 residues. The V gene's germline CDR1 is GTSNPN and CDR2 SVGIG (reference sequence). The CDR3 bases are TGTGCCTGGAGTGACCTAGGACTGGGAAGAAACACCATATATTTT. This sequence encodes CAWSDLGLGRNTIYF.